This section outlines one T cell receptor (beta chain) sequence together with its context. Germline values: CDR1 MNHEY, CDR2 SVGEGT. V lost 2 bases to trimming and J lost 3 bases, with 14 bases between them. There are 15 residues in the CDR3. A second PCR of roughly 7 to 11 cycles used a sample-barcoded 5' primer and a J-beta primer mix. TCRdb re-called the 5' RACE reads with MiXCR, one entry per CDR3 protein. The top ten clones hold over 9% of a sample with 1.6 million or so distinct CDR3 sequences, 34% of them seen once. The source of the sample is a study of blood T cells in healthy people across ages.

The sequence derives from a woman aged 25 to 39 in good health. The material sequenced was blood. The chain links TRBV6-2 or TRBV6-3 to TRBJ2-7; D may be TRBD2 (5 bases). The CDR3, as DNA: TGTGCCAGCAGTTACGGATCAGGACTGATCTACGAGCAGTACTTC. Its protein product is CASSYGSGLIYEQYF.